The text below deals with one T cell receptor beta chain. These data come from a study of blood T cell repertoires in COVID-19. Looking at the study overall: T cells, B-cell-depleted T cells, or PBMCs provided the cDNA or gDNA that served as material.

Looked up from germline, CDR1 is WSHSY and CDR2 is SAAADI. This CDR3 has 15 amino acids. V dropped 5 bases and J dropped 5; count of bases not matched to a gene: 5. Sequenced by immunoSEQ multiplex PCR; TCRdb stores in-frame clones only, minus some. The sample lists a few hundred thousand clones; 89% were seen once. Assignment of participants to cohorts was predicated upon participant-reported clinical history. Among Cohort 3 donors, those recovered had two negative PCRs, clearance, or symptom resolution. V and J are TRBV10-2 and TRBJ2-1, with 11 bases matching TRBD2. Sequencing was done on a sample of PBMCs or T cells enriched from blood (not recorded which). The TCR originated in a middle-aged woman who had recovered from COVID-19. CDR3 protein: CASSLAGGTNNEQFF. The DNA of the CDR3 is TGCGCCAGCAGTTTAGCGGGGGGGACAAACAATGAGCAGTTCTTC.